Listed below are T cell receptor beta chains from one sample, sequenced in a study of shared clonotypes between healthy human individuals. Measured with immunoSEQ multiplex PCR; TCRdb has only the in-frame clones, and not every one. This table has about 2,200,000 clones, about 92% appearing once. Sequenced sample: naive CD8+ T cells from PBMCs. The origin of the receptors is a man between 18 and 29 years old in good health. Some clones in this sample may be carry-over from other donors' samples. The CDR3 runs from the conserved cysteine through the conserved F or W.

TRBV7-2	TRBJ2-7	CASSPRDGDFEQYF
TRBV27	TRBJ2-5	CASSSPYSTGSQETQYF
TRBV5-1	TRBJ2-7	CASSFEGVAYEQYF
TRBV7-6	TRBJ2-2	CASSLLGLAVNTGELFF
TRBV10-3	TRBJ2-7	CAISEPGTGGSGEQYF
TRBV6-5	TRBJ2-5	CASSYTVQETQYF
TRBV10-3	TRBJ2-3	CAISEADGGGSDTQYF
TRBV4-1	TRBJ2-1	CASSSSDEQFF
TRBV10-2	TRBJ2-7	CASSEWLAGGLEQYF
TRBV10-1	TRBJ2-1	CASSESGDNEQFF
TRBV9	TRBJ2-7	CASSVSLAGGPGSEQYF
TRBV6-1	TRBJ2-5	CASSDRDSQGTQYF
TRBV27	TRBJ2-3	CASSFVGFTDTQYF
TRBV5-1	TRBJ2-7	CASKDRDYEQYF
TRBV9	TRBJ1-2	CASSGTGTGDGYTF
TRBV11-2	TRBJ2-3	CAARDGGTDTQYF
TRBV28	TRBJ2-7	CASSLHGSDEQYF
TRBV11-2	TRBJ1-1	CASSLDGLEAFF
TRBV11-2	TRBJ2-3	CASSPTRRTDTQYF
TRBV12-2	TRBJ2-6	CASRLVAQGIPSGANVLTF
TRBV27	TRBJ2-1	CASSLLSLAGGPSEQFF
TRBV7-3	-	CASSLGGTSEYEQYF
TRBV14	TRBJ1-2	CASSQAPRTGGIYGYTF
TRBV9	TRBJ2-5	CASSPPMGLSETQYF
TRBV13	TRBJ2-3	CASSPSGSGTDTQYF
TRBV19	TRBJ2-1	CASSIPLSNYNEQFF
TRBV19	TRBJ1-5	CASSMGWRGDSNQPQHF
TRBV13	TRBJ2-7	CASSPSAGTGAYEQYF
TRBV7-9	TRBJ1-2	CASSLEGGQGVEYGYTF
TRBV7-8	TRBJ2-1	CASSELAWGPNEQFF
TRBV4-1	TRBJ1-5	CASSQDGTAGLNQPQHF
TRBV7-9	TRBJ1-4	CASSLVVGDEKLFF
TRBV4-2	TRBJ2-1	CASSQVLATYNEQFF
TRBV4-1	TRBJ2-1	CASSQADSSYNEQFF
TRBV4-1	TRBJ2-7	CASSQDGLAGVAYEQYF
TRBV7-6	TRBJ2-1	CASRASSGGYNEQFF
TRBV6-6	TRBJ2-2	CASSYSSVELFF
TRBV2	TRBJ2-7	CASSEGLAFDEQYF
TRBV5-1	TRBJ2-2	CASSARDSVYPNTGELFF
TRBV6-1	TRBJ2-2	CASSQDREGSGELFF
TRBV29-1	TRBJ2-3	CSAGGLAAQGGTDTQYF
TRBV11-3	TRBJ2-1	CASSLRASGRNEQFF
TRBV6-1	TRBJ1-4	CASRPLPRTNEKLFF
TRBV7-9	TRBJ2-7	CASTPLGQASYEQYF
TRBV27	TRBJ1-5	CASSGPGLQPQHF
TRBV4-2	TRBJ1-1	CASRPTMNTEAFF
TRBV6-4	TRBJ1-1	CAISTEGAENTEAFF
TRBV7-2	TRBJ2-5	CASSSRSGWETQYF
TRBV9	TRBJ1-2	CASSPTMVGPSYGYTF
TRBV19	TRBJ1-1	CASYSGPGWNTEAFF
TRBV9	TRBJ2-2	CASTSGTSATGELFF
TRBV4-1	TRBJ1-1	CASSQGQGVNTEAFF
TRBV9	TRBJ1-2	CASSGQGNYGYTF